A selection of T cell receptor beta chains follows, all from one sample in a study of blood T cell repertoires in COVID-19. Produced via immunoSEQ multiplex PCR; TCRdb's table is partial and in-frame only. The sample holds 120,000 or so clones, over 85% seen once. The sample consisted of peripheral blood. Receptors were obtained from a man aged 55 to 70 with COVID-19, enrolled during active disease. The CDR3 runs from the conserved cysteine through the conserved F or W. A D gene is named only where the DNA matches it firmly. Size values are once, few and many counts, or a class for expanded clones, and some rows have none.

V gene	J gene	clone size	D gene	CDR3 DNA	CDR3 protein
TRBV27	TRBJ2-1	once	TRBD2	TGTGCCAGCAGACGTAGCGGGAGGGTTGAGCAGTTCTTC	CASRRSGRVEQFF
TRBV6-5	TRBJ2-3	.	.	TGTGCCAGCAGTTACAGCGGAGGGGCAGATACGCAGTATTTT	CASSYSGGADTQYF
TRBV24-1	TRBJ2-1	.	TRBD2	TGTGCCACCAGTGAGGGACTAGTGTCGCTTGAGCAGTTCTTC	CATSEGLVSLEQFF
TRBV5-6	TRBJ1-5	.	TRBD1	TGTGCCAGCAGCTCCGGGCGAGGACAGGGATTTTCTCAGCCCCAGCATTTT	CASSSGRGQGFSQPQHF
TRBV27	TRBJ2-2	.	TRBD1	TGTGCCAGCAGTTCCAGGGGGCGAACCGGGGAGCTGTTTTTT	CASSSRGRTGELFF
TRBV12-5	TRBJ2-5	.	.	TGTGCTAGTGGTCCGCGCGGGGGCGGTGAGACCCAGTACTTC	CASGPRGGGETQYF
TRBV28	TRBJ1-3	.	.	TGTGCCAGCAGTTTAGGGGGGGACCCCAGGACCATATATTTT	CASSLGGDPRTIYF
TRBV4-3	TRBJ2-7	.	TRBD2	TGCGCCAGCAGCCTCCGCATCGAGGCTAGCGGGAGCAACGAGCAGTACTTC	CASSLRIEASGSNEQYF
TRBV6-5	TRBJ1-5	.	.	TGTGCCAGCAGACCTAATATACAGAGCAATCAGCCCCAGCATTTT	CASRPNIQSNQPQHF
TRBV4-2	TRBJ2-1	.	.	TGTGCCAGCAGCCCTAGAGTCCCCTCCTACAATGAGCAGTTCTTC	CASSPRVPSYNEQFF
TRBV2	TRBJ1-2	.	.	TGTGCCAGCAGTGAACGGTTGTACAGCAACTATGGCTACACCTTC	CASSERLYSNYGYTF
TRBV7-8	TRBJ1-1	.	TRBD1	TGTGCCAGCAGCTGGACAGGCGAGAACACTGAAGCTTTCTTT	CASSWTGENTEAFF
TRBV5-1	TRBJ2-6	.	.	TGCGCCAGCAGCTTGGAAGGGGCTGGGGCCAACGTCCTGACTTTC	CASSLEGAGANVLTF
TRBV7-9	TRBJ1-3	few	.	TGTGCCAGCAGCTTGGTAGCCGGAAACACCATATATTTT	CASSLVAGNTIYF
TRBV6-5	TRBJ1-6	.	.	TGTGCCACCGCAGGGAATTCACCCCTCCACTTT	CATAGNSPLHF
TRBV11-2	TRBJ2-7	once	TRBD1	TGTGCCAGCAGTTTGAATCCGGGACAGGACAACGAGCAGTACTTC	CASSLNPGQDNEQYF
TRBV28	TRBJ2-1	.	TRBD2	TGTGCCAGCAGTTTGGCTATAGCGGGAGAGCAGTTCTTC	CASSLAIAGEQFF
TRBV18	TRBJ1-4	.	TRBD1	TGTGCCAGCTCACCATCCGGGACAGGGAATGAAAAACTGTTTTTT	CASSPSGTGNEKLFF
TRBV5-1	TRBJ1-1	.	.	TGCGCCAGCAGCGCCGAACAGGCGGTCCCGACAAAAGCTTTCTTT	CASSAEQAVPTKAFF
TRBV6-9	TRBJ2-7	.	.	TGTGCCAGCAGTTCCCACTTCAATCCCTCCTACGAGCAGTACTTC	CASSSHFNPSYEQYF